This TCR beta chain was identified during a study of T cell responses to AZD1222 COVID-19 vaccine. Study information: The analysis combined second doses at about 4 or about 12 weeks.

The CDR3 contains 16 residues. V shed 5 bases, J shed 5 bases, and the junction held 10 bases outside the gene matches. Germline CDR1 is SEHNR and CDR2 is FQNEAQ (reference sequence). Comment on this clone: The antigen is unknown.

Sequenced by immunoSEQ multiplex PCR; TCRdb stores in-frame clones only, minus some. The repertoire holds about 100,000 clones, with more than 70% as singletons. Study-level results: Nearly half of the spike-specific TCRs reportedly recognize variant regions that carry no mutations. No repertoire was sampled before or during the peak T cell response, only after it.

The V gene is TRBV7-9, the J gene TRBJ2-1, with 9 bases aligning to TRBD2. Sequenced material: peripheral blood, taken on day 0 of AZD1222 vaccination. The sequence derives from an adult in good health. The CDR3 DNA follows: TGTGCCAGCAGCACCTATAGCGGGAGACGGGACAATGAGCAGTTCTTC. It encodes CASSTYSGRRDNEQFF.